This passage covers 23 T cell receptor beta chains from one sample sequenced in a study of CD8 T cells in Susac syndrome. An amount of RNA that ranged from roughly 0.45 to 1 ug was reverse transcribed with random hexamers. TCRdb reprocessed the immunoSEQ multiplex PCR reads via MiXCR and lists one record per CDR3 protein. The profile shows roughly 300,000 distinct CDR3 sequences, approximately 84% of them singletons. Sequences were obtained from CD8+ T cells from PBMCs. Receptors originate from a human donor with multiple sclerosis.

This clonotype was picked up a small number of times. J is TRBJ2-7 and V is TRBV27, with D perhaps assigned TRBD1 or TRBD2 (5 bases each). The V gene lost 0 bases and the J gene lost 6 bases, with 18 bases spanning the gap. CDR1 is MNHEY, CDR2 SMNVEV, per germline (reference sequence). The CDR3 runs to 16 residues. The CDR3 nucleotides are TGTGCCAGCAGTTTATCCGCCGGGGCAGGGCCCACCGAGCAGTACTTC. Translated: CASSLSAGAGPTEQYF.

About this clonotype: At one end, the junction sequence differs from germline, possibly due to a read error. The rearrangement joins TRBV4-1 to TRBJ2-3, with D perhaps matching TRBD1 (5 bases). The germline V gene has CDR1 MGHRA and CDR2 YSYEKL. This CDR3 is 14 amino acids long. The CDR3 DNA reads TGCGCCAGCAGCCAGTCTGTCCGCACAGGTACGCAGTATTTT. Its translation: CASSQSVRTGTQYF.

This clonotype was seen only once. The chain carries TRBV20-1 and TRBJ2-7; TRBD2 agrees at 7 bases. The CDR3 covers 15 residues. V lost 5 bases to trimming and J lost 4 bases; unmatched junction nucleotides: 14. Germline V gene lookup returns CDR1 DFQATT and CDR2 SNEGSKA (reference sequence). The CDR3 protein is CSALKPGTTYYEQYF. The DNA for the CDR3 is TGCAGTGCTCTTAAGCCCGGGACTACCTATTACGAGCAGTACTTC.

This sequence joins TRBV5-1 and TRBJ2-3, with 8 nucleotides matching TRBD2. The V gene end was trimmed by 2 bases and the J gene end by 1 base; junction bases not matched to a gene: 6. Germline CDR1 reads SGHRS; CDR2 reads YFSETQ. The CDR3 spans 16 residues. The DNA of the CDR3 is TGCGCCAGCAGCTTAAGAGGGCGGGAGGGCACAGATACGCAGTATTTT. Translated, it gives CASSLRGREGTDTQYF. Variable domain in full (rest from reference TRBV5-1 and TRBJ2-3): KAGVTQTPRYLIKTRGQQVTLSCSPISGHRSVSWYQQTPGQGLQFLFEYFSETQRNKGNFPGRFSGRQFSNSRSEMNVSTLELGDSALYLCASSLRGREGTDTQYFGPGTRLTVL.

The chain couples TRBV12-2 to TRBJ1-2; no DNA check was done on the table's D call, TRBD1. TRBV12-2 is a documented pseudogene. The CDR3 consists of 14 residues. The CDR3 DNA is TGTGCAAGTCGCTTACAGGGGCCGGAGTGGGGCTACACCTTC. It encodes CASRLQGPEWGYTF.

V usage is TRBV19 and J usage is TRBJ2-2; D not resolved. V was shortened by 7 bases and J by 9 bases, with 12 bases between the two germline ends. Looked up from germline, CDR1 is LNHDA and CDR2 is SQIVND (reference sequence). The CDR3 is made up of 12 amino acids. CDR3 region: CASTGGSRELFF. DNA of the CDR3: TGTGCCAGTACCGGTGGAAGCCGGGAGCTGTTTTTT.

A note on this clonotype: One junction end does not reproduce the germline sequence, and a read error may be involved. V gene TRBV9 combines with J gene TRBJ2-5; D may match TRBD1 or TRBD2 (5 bases each). Germline V gene lookup returns CDR1 SGDLS and CDR2 YYNGEE. The CDR3 spans 14 residues. This CDR3 reads CASSLGTQEKTQCF. The CDR3 DNA follows: TGTGCCAGCAGCCTCGGGACCCAAGAGAAGACCCAGTGCTTC.

This clonotype was counted only a few times. The V call is TRBV7-9, the J call TRBJ2-1; no definite D call. The CDR3 runs 11 residues. The V gene lost 5 bases and the J gene lost 5 bases, with 4 bases spanning the gap. Germline values: CDR1 SEHNR, CDR2 FQNEAQ (reference sequence). CDR3 nucleotide sequence: TGTGCCAGCAGCACCGACAATGAGCAGTTCTTC. As protein: CASSTDNEQFF.

This chain links TRBV3-1 with TRBJ2-7; 12 bases match TRBD1. This CDR3 is 15 amino acids long. Trimming removed 0 bases from V and 7 bases from J; junction bases left unmatched: 4. In germline, CDR1 is LGHDT, CDR2 YNNKEL (reference sequence). The CDR3 sequence is CASSQEGTGGWEQYF. CDR3 DNA sequence: TGTGCCAGCAGCCAAGAAGGGACAGGGGGCTGGGAGCAGTACTTC.

The rearrangement uses TRBV15 and TRBJ2-3, with TRBD1 identical over 7 bases. There are 15 residues in the CDR3. CDR1 and CDR2 from the germline V gene are LNHNV and YYDKDF (reference sequence). V dropped 5 bases and J dropped 4; count of bases not matched to a gene: 9. The CDR3 reads CATSVSTGSADTQYF. CDR3 DNA: TGTGCCACCAGCGTCTCGACAGGGTCGGCAGATACGCAGTATTTT.

This CDR3 reads CASSAFRTHGFGNTIYF. The CDR3 DNA reads TGTGCCAGCAGCGCTTTCCGGACACACGGTTTCGGAAACACCATATATTTT. The V and J genes are TRBV9 and TRBJ1-3; D is perhaps TRBD1 (5 bases). The V gene lost 3 bases and the J gene lost 4 bases, with 20 bases spanning the gap. This CDR3 has 17 amino acids. The V gene's germline CDR1 is SGDLS and CDR2 YYNGEE.

This chain links TRBV3-1 with TRBJ2-1; 7 bases align to TRBD2. V dropped 0 bases and J dropped 0; count of bases not matched to a gene: 5. This CDR3 region has 17 residues. Germline CDR1 reads LGHDT; CDR2 reads YNNKEL (reference sequence). CDR3 in amino acids: CASSQEIGRSSYNEQFF. CDR3 in DNA: TGTGCCAGCAGCCAAGAAATCGGGAGGAGCTCCTACAATGAGCAGTTCTTC.

This clonotype was seen just once. V is TRBV28 and J is TRBJ2-1; D is ambiguous. Germline V lookup: CDR1 MDHEN, CDR2 SYDVKM. CDR3 length: 14 residues. V gave up 5 bases and J gave up 1 base, with 9 bases separating them. CDR3 residues: CASSPPMSYNEQFF. The CDR3, as DNA: TGTGCCAGCAGTCCCCCAATGTCCTACAATGAGCAGTTCTTC.

The chain couples TRBV29-1 to TRBJ1-1; TRBD1 might be the D (6 bases). Germline CDR1 SQVTM, CDR2 ANQGSEA. V was pared by 5 bases and J by 6 bases, with 7 bases between. The CDR3 sequence is 10 residues long. The CDR3 DNA sequence: TGCAGCGTTCCAGGGGCTGAAGCTTTCTTT. Encoded protein: CSVPGAEAFF.

This chain links TRBV20-1 with TRBJ1-1; 8 positions match TRBD1. CDR3 length: 14 residues. The germline gives CDR1 DFQATT, CDR2 SNEGSKA (reference sequence). V trimming: 6 bases; J trimming: 4 bases; junction bases outside the gene matches: 10. The CDR3 spells CSAEDRDRGTEAFF. The CDR3 coding sequence is TGCAGTGCCGAGGACAGGGATCGGGGCACTGAAGCTTTCTTT.

The count of this clonotype is one. V is TRBV9 and J is TRBJ1-5, with D unclear. This CDR3 region has 15 residues. Trimming took off 2 bases at V and 0 bases at J, with 9 bases between the two ends. CDR1 and CDR2 (germline): SGDLS, YYNGEE. This CDR3 is CASSVGANSNQPQHF. In DNA, the CDR3 is TGTGCCAGCAGCGTGGGAGCTAATAGCAATCAGCCCCAGCATTTT.

The chain recombines TRBV20-1 with TRBJ1-2; no clear D gene. Trimming removed 5 bases from V and 6 bases from J, with 7 bases in between. The V gene's germline CDR1 is DFQATT and CDR2 SNEGSKA (reference sequence). CDR3 length equals 10 residues. DNA of the CDR3: TGCAGTGCTCCTGGGGATGGCTACACCTTC. It specifies CSAPGDGYTF.

The chain recombines TRBV2 with TRBJ1-2; no firm D call. In germline, CDR1 is SNHLY, CDR2 FYNNEI. The CDR3 loop spans 14 amino acids. Trimming removed 8 bases at V and 4 bases at J, with 17 bases between. CDR3 sequence: CASPSRGILYGYTF. The CDR3 coding sequence is TGTGCCAGCCCCAGCCGAGGCATCCTCTATGGCTACACCTTC.

The V call is TRBV11-2, the J call TRBJ2-7, with a possible D match to TRBD2 (6 bases). Germline V CDR1 and CDR2: SGHAT, FQNNGV. V was trimmed by 4 bases and J by 3 bases, leaving 16 bases between them. The CDR3 runs 15 residues. The CDR3 nucleotides read TGTGCCAGCAGCTCCTCCGGGACTCCGCACTACGAGCAGTACTTC. Translated: CASSSSGTPHYEQYF.

The rearrangement uses TRBV27 and TRBJ1-2; 8 nucleotides align to TRBD1. Germline V gene lookup returns CDR1 MNHEY and CDR2 SMNVEV (reference sequence). The trim removed 4 bases at V and 5 bases at J, leaving 6 bases unmatched. The CDR3 has 14 amino acids. CDR3 nucleotides: TGTGCCAGCAGTTCCGCAGGGGGCGCATATGGCTACACCTTC. Amino acids: CASSSAGGAYGYTF.

This clonotype was recorded only once. This rearrangement joins TRBV19 to TRBJ2-1; 8 bases fit TRBD2. Trimming took 6 bases from V and 13 from J; bases not matched to a gene: 8. The CDR3 runs to 12 residues. Germline V gene sequence: CDR1 LNHDA, CDR2 SQIVND (reference sequence). CDR3 in amino acids: CASRAETSDQFF. As DNA, the CDR3 is TGTGCCAGTAGAGCCGAGACTAGCGATCAGTTCTTC.

The chain carries TRBV20-1 and TRBJ2-5; D gene unclear. This CDR3 is 10 amino acids long. The V gene lost 1 base and the J gene lost 5 bases, with 2 bases spanning the gap. Germline-derived CDR1 and CDR2 are DFQATT and SNEGSKA (reference sequence). The CDR3 loop is CSARGETQYF. In nucleotides, the CDR3 is TGCAGTGCTAGAGGGGAGACCCAGTACTTC.

The CDR3 sequence: CASSYPGLAGGISYEQYF. CDR3 bases: TGTGCCAGCAGTTACCCGGGACTAGCGGGAGGAATTTCCTACGAGCAGTACTTC. The chain carries TRBV6-5 and TRBJ2-7; 15 positions agree with TRBD2. The CDR3 is 18 residues long. The ends lost 2 bases at V and 1 base at J; junction bases unmatched: 6. Looked up from germline, CDR1 is MNHEY and CDR2 is SVGAGI.